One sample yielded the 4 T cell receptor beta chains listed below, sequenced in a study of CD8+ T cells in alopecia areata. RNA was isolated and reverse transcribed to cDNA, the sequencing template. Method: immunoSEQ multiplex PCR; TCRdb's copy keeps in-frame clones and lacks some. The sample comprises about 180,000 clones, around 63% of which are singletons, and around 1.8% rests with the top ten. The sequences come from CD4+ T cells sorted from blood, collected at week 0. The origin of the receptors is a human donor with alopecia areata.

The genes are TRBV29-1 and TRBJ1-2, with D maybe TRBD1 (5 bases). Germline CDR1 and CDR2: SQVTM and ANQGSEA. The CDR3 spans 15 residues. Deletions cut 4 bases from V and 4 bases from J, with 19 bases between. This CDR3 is CSVGGDDQTGYGYTF. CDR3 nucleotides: TGCAGCGTTGGGGGGGACGACCAGACCGGCTATGGCTACACCTTC.

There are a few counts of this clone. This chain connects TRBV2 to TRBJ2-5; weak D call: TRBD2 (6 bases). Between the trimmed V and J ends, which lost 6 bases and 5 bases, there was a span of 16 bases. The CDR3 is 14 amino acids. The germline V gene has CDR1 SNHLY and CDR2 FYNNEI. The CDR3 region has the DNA TGTGCCAGCAGGGAGGGGTCAAAAGTGGAGACCCAGTACTTC. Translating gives CASREGSKVETQYF.

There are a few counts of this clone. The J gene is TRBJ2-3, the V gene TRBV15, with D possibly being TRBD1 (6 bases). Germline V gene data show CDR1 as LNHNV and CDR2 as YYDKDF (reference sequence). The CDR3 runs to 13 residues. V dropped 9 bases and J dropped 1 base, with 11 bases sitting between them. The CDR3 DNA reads TGTGCCACGGTTGAGGGGGGCACAGATACGCAGTATTTT. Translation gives CATVEGGTDTQYF.

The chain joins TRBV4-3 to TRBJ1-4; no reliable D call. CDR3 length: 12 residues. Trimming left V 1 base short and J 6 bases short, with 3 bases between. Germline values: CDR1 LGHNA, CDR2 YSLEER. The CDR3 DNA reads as TGCGCCAGCAGCCAAGTGGATGAAAAACTGTTTTTT. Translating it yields CASSQVDEKLFF.